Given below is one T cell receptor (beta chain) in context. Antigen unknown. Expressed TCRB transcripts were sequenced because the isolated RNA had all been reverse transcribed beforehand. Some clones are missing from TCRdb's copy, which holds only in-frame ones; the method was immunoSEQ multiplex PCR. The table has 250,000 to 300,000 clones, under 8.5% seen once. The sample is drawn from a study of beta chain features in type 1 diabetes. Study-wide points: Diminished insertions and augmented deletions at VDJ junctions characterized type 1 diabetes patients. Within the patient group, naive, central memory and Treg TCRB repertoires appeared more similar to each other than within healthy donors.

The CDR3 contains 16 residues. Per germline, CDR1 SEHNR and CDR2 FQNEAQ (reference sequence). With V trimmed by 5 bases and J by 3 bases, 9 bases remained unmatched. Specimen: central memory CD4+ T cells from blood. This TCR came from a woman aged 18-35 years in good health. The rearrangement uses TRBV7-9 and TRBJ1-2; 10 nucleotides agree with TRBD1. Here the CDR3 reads CASSLHQTGGHYGYTF. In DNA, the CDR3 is TGTGCCAGCAGCCTTCACCAGACAGGGGGCCACTATGGCTACACCTTC.